This T cell receptor beta chain was identified during a study of blood T cell repertoires in COVID-19. At the level of the study: There were acute and convalescent COVID-19 samples, and they came from the United States, Italy and Spain. PBMCs, B-cell-depleted T cells, or T cells were the source of the cDNA or gDNA that made up the material.

V was clipped by 5 bases and J by 3 bases, with 14 bases between them. Per germline, CDR1 MDHEN and CDR2 SYDVKM. The CDR3 contains 14 residues. As handled by the study authors: For nucleated cells, counts were estimated from reference gene primer amplification. Profiling relied on immunoSEQ multiplex PCR, and the TCRdb table lists in-frame clones only, not all of them. V, J and clone size were drawn from that table, and D and trimming were deduced from the DNA. Of roughly 120,000 clones in the sample, less than 85% were seen once. Sequencing input: peripheral blood. This receptor was identified in a woman aged 55-70 years with acute or convalescent COVID-19. The chain joins TRBV28 to TRBJ2-7, with D possibly matching TRBD1 (6 bases). The CDR3 sequence is CASSTLGQDYEQYF. DNA for the CDR3: TGTGCCAGCAGTACCCTGGGACAAGACTACGAGCAGTACTTC.